This TCR beta chain was sequenced for a study of graft-versus-host responses after intestinal transplantation. Study context: Every recipient had anti-thymocyte globulin induction and roughly three years of tacrolimus plus steroids. Study-level results: GvH clones appeared in recipient marrow, some first in ileum or blood.

Comment on this clone: Its target is not known.

Clones were sequenced by immunoSEQ multiplex PCR, and TCRdb holds only the in-frame ones, with some missing. The sample holds tens of thousands of clones, roughly 94% seen once. The clonotype originates from a human donor who was the organ donor for an intestinal transplant. The sample consisted of unstimulated CD4+ T cells sorted from spleen or lymph node cells, taken before transplant.

This CDR3 reads CASSPLDRLEQYF. In DNA form, the CDR3 reads TGTGCCAGCAGTCCACTAGACAGGCTCGAGCAGTACTTC. The rearrangement joins TRBV6-5 to TRBJ2-7; a possible D gene is TRBD1 (6 bases). CDR3 length equals 13 residues. In germline, CDR1 is MNHEY, CDR2 SVGAGI. The V and J ends lost 5 bases and 6 bases respectively, with 14 bases between them.